The 20 T cell receptor beta chains below come from one sample, sequenced in a study of control samples from healthy donors and cancer patients. Profiling relied on immunoSEQ multiplex PCR, and the TCRdb table lists in-frame clones only, not all of them. This table holds 190,000 or so clones, about 93% found once. The specimen sequenced was blood. These receptors were taken from a man younger than 30 in good health.

The V and J genes are TRBV6-6 and TRBJ1-6, with D hard to call. The CDR3 covers 13 residues. V dropped 2 bases and J dropped 10 bases, with 9 bases sitting between them. The germline gives CDR1 MNHNY, CDR2 SVGAGI (reference sequence). The CDR3 DNA reads as TGTGCCAGCAGTTACGGGTCGGAATCACCCCTCCACTTT. It specifies CASSYGSESPLHF.

The rearrangement uses TRBV24-1 and TRBJ2-3; the match to TRBD1 covers 7 bases. V was clipped by 1 base and J by 2 bases; unmatched bases: 2. CDR1 and CDR2 (germline): KGHDR, SFDVKD. The CDR3 sequence is 15 residues long. In DNA form, the CDR3 reads TGTGCCACCAGTGATTTAAAGGGGGCCACAGATACGCAGTATTTT. This sequence encodes CATSDLKGATDTQYF.

This chain joins TRBV6-5 and TRBJ1-6, with 7 nucleotides matching TRBD1. Germline CDR1 is MNHEY and CDR2 is SVGAGI. Losses at the gene ends were 4 bases for V and 10 bases for J; bases not matched to a gene: 7. The CDR3 extends over 14 amino acids. The CDR3 DNA sequence: TGTGCCAGCAGTTCGACAGGGATAGGGTCACCCCTCCACTTT. Translated: CASSSTGIGSPLHF.

The genes are TRBV6-1 and TRBJ1-3; D possibly corresponds to TRBD1 (5 bases). Trimming removed 3 bases from V and 10 bases from J, with 7 bases in between. Germline values: CDR1 MNHNS, CDR2 SASEGT. The CDR3 totals 11 residues. Here the CDR3 reads CASSEGRTIYF. CDR3 DNA sequence: TGTGCCAGCAGTGAGGGACGGACCATATATTTT.

The chain employs TRBV28 and TRBJ2-2; 8 positions agree with TRBD1. Per the germline V gene, CDR1 is MDHEN and CDR2 is SYDVKM. With 10 bases clipped from V and 2 bases from J, the junction kept 3 bases outside the gene matches. The CDR3 sequence is 13 residues long. CDR3 sequence reads: CAITGGNTGELFF. CDR3 sequence (DNA): TGTGCCATTACAGGGGGTAACACCGGGGAGCTGTTTTTT. The complete variable domain, with remaining parts taken from reference TRBV28 and TRBJ2-2, reads DVKVTQSSRYLVKRTGEKVFLECVQDMDHENMFWYRQDPGLGLRLIYFSYDVKMKEKGDIPEGYSVSREKKERFSLILESASTNQTSMYLCAITGGNTGELFFGEGSRLTVL.

The V and J genes are TRBV10-2 and TRBJ2-7; the D call may be TRBD1 or TRBD2 (5 bases each). This CDR3 contains 17 residues. V was cut by 1 base and J by 0 bases, with 16 bases left in between. Germline CDR1 is WSHSY and CDR2 is SAAADI. CDR3 protein: CASSELTGTQLSYEQYF. CDR3 DNA sequence: TGCGCCAGCAGTGAGTTAACCGGGACCCAACTCTCCTACGAGCAGTACTTC.

This clone has just one count. The V call is TRBV30, the J call TRBJ1-5; tentatively, D is TRBD1 (6 bases). CDR3 length equals 14 residues. V dropped 5 bases and J dropped 2 bases, with 13 bases sitting between them. Germline CDR1 and CDR2: GTSNPN and SVGIG (reference sequence). CDR3 in amino acids: CAWSRGSGNQPQHF. The CDR3 DNA reads as TGTGCCTGGTCCAGGGGTTCCGGCAATCAGCCCCAGCATTTT.

The V gene is TRBV7-8, the J gene TRBJ2-3, with D tentatively TRBD2 (6 bases). The CDR3 runs 17 residues. Germline loops: CDR1 SGHVS, CDR2 FQNEAQ. Trimming left V 1 base short and J 8 bases short, with 22 bases between. Here the CDR3 reads CASSLVGGRGLTSTQYF. The DNA for the CDR3 is TGTGCCAGCAGCTTAGTGGGTGGGCGGGGACTTACAAGTACGCAGTATTTT.

The gene calls are TRBV7-9 and TRBJ1-6; no clear D gene. Trimming removed 1 base from V and 7 bases from J, with 11 bases in between. CDR1 is SEHNR and CDR2 is FQNEAQ in the germline V gene (reference sequence). The CDR3 sequence is 15 residues long. This chain's CDR3 is CASSLVGRGNSPLHF. Here the CDR3 DNA reads TGTGCCAGCAGCTTAGTCGGGCGAGGCAATTCACCCCTCCACTTT.

This CDR3 is CASRQMAGPNEQFF. The DNA of the CDR3 is TGTGCCAGCAGGCAGATGGCAGGGCCCAATGAGCAGTTCTTC. The chain employs TRBV3-1 (or the pseudogene TRBV3-2) and TRBJ2-1; a possible D gene is TRBD1 (5 bases). Deletions cut 6 bases from V and 6 bases from J, with 15 bases between. Germline V gene sequence: CDR1 LGHDT, CDR2 YNNKEL (reference sequence). The CDR3 covers 14 residues.

This chain joins TRBV20-1 and TRBJ2-7; no firm D call. V lost 3 bases to trimming and J lost 3 bases, with 9 bases between them. From germline, CDR1 is DFQATT and CDR2 SNEGSKA (reference sequence). CDR3 length equals 12 residues. The DNA for the CDR3 is TGCAGTGCTAGTGGCGCAGACTACGAGCAGTACTTC. It yields the protein CSASGADYEQYF.

This chain joins TRBV24-1 and TRBJ2-2; 7 nucleotides agree with TRBD2. With 1 base clipped from V and 2 bases from J, the junction kept 6 bases outside the gene matches. The CDR3 is 17 residues long. Germline values: CDR1 KGHDR, CDR2 SFDVKD. The CDR3 DNA reads TGTGCCACCAGTGATTTCCCCGGGGGGACTAACACCGGGGAGCTGTTTTTT. The encoded protein is CATSDFPGGTNTGELFF.

The chain uses TRBV10-3 and TRBJ2-7; 10 nucleotides align to TRBD2. The CDR3 is made up of 13 amino acids. Germline assignment: CDR1 ENHRY and CDR2 SYGVKD. The J segment lost 3 bases and the V segment lost 4 bases, leaving 0 bases of the junction unmatched. CDR3 DNA sequence: TGTGCCATCAGTGGGACTAGCGGCTACGAGCAGTACTTC. This encodes CAISGTSGYEQYF.

CDR3 region: CATSVGPGGASNEKLFF. CDR3 nucleotide sequence: TGTGCCACCAGCGTAGGTCCAGGGGGCGCGTCTAATGAAAAACTGTTTTTT. The chain is built from TRBV15 and TRBJ1-4; 8 positions agree with TRBD1. This CDR3 is built from 17 residues. Per germline, CDR1 LNHNV and CDR2 YYDKDF (reference sequence). V lost 5 bases, J lost 3 bases, and 11 bases stayed unmatched.

J is TRBJ2-3 and V is TRBV5-1; 9 bases are shared with TRBD2. Unmatched junction bases numbered 6, after V lost 1 base and J lost 0 bases. The CDR3 runs 17 residues. Germline V gives CDR1 SGHRS, CDR2 YFSETQ. CDR3 nucleotide sequence: TGCGCCAGCAGCTTGTGGCTAGCGGGGACTAGCACAGATACGCAGTATTTT. It yields the protein CASSLWLAGTSTDTQYF.

This chain links TRBV24-1 with TRBJ1-1; 9 bases are shared with TRBD1. CDR1 KGHDR and CDR2 SFDVKD come from the germline V gene. The CDR3 covers 14 residues. With 2 bases clipped from V and 8 bases from J, the junction kept 5 bases outside the gene matches. CDR3 loop: CATSDSRDREEAFF. The DNA of the CDR3 is TGTGCCACCAGTGATTCCCGGGACAGGGAAGAAGCTTTCTTT.

In this sample, this clone turned up once. The chain uses TRBV27 and TRBJ1-5; 7 bases match TRBD1. The CDR3 spans 14 residues. Looked up from germline, CDR1 is MNHEY and CDR2 is SMNVEV (reference sequence). After removal of 6 bases from V and 1 base from J, the junction contained 3 bases not matched to a gene. The CDR3 nucleotides read TGTGCCAGCAGCCCACAGGGGAGCAATCAGCCCCAGCATTTT. Protein product: CASSPQGSNQPQHF.

The chain joins TRBV5-6 to TRBJ2-2, with D unclear. This CDR3 is 15 amino acids long. The ends were cut back, 0 bases at V and 1 base at J, with 7 bases in the middle. The germline V gene has CDR1 SGHDT and CDR2 YYEEEE. The CDR3: CASSLGSENTGELFF. CDR3 DNA sequence: TGTGCCAGCAGCTTGGGGTCGGAGAACACCGGGGAGCTGTTTTTT.

The chain combines TRBV7-6 with TRBJ2-1; D is ambiguous. CDR3 length equals 15 residues. CDR1 is SGHVS, CDR2 FNYEAQ, per germline. Trimming cost V 1 base and J 2 bases, with 9 bases left between them. CDR3 protein: CASSLEMMPYNEQFF. In DNA, the CDR3 is TGTGCCAGCAGCTTAGAGATGATGCCCTACAATGAGCAGTTCTTC.

A single count supports this clone. This rearrangement joins TRBV2 to TRBJ2-5; TRBD1 agrees at 7 bases. Per germline, CDR1 SNHLY and CDR2 FYNNEI. The CDR3 consists of 13 residues. Germline trimming cut 7 bases from V and 3 bases from J; bases unmatched to any gene: 5. The CDR3 bases are TGTGCCAGCAATGGGGACAGTAAAGAGACCCAGTACTTC. Protein: CASNGDSKETQYF.